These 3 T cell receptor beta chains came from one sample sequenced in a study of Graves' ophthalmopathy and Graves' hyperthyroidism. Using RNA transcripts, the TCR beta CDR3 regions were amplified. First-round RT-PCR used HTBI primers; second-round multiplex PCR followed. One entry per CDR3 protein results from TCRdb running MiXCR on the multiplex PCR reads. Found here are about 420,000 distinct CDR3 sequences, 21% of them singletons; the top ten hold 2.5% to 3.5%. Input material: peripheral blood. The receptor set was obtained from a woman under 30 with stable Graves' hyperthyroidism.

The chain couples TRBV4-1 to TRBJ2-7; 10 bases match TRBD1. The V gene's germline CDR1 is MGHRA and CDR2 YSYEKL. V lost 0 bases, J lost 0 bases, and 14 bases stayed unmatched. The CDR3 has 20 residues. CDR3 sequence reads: CASSQDSRDRGIPYSYEQYF. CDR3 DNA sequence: TGCGCCAGCAGCCAAGATAGCCGGGACAGGGGTATCCCTTACTCCTACGAGCAGTACTTC.

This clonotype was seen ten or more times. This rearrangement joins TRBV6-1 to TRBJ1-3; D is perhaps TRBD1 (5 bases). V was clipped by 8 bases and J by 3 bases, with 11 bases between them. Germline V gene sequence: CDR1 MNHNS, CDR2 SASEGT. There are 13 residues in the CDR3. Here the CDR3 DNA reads TGTGCCAGCGGTAGGGGTAGTGGAAACACCATATATTTT. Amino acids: CASGRGSGNTIYF.

In DNA, the CDR3 is TGTGCCACCAGCAGAGACAGGGGACACACTGAAGCTTTCTTT. It specifies CATSRDRGHTEAFF. V gene TRBV15 combines with J gene TRBJ1-1; a weak D match, TRBD1 (6 bases). Trimming cost V 0 bases and J 3 bases, with 8 bases left between them. The CDR3 has 14 amino acids. CDR1 and CDR2 (germline): LNHNV, YYDKDF (reference sequence).